This passage covers 9 T cell receptor beta chains from one sample sequenced in a study of post-analysis software for immune sequencing data. Study results and limitations: Patients had higher frequencies than controls of roughly five TRBV segments, including TRBV5-6, TRBV5-1 and TRBV20-1.

These receptors lack a known antigen. Sequencing libraries made from TCR beta cDNA carried unique molecular identifiers. TCRdb redid the calling of the PCR reads with MiXCR, one entry per CDR3 protein. The data contain 350,000 to 500,000 distinct CDR3 sequences, roughly 38% of them singletons. The specimen sequenced was blood. Source of these receptors: a girl aged 2 to 10 with multiple sclerosis.

The chain has TRBV5-5 and TRBJ2-1, with D tentatively TRBD1 (5 bases). In germline, CDR1 is SGHKS, CDR2 YYEKEE (reference sequence). Trimming removed 1 base from V and 0 bases from J, with 8 bases in between. The CDR3 runs to 15 residues. CDR3 DNA sequence: TGTGCCAGCAGCTTGACAGGAAACTCCTACAATGAGCAGTTCTTC. Translating gives CASSLTGNSYNEQFF.

V gene TRBV20-1 combines with J gene TRBJ2-5, with unresolved D. The CDR3 sequence is 10 residues long. V was clipped by 7 bases and J by 4 bases, with 7 bases between them. The germline gives CDR1 DFQATT, CDR2 SNEGSKA (reference sequence). As DNA, the CDR3 is TGCAGTGGGGTAGGAGAGACCCAGTACTTC. Translation: CSGVGETQYF.

J is TRBJ2-4 and V is TRBV14, with TRBD2 matching over 7 bases. Per germline, CDR1 SGHDN and CDR2 FVKESK. V shed 4 bases and J 3 bases; nucleotides not matched to a gene: 12. The length of the CDR3 is 17 residues. The CDR3 is CASSPSWGGTFKNIQYF. The CDR3 DNA reads as TGTGCCAGCAGCCCCAGTTGGGGGGGAACTTTCAAAAACATTCAGTACTTC. Full variable domain (outside the CDR3, taken from reference TRBV14 and TRBJ2-4): EAGVTQFPSHSVIEKGQTVTLRCDPISGHDNLYWYRRVMGKEIKFLLHFVKESKQDESGMPNNRFLAERTGGTYSTLKVQPAELEDSGVYFCASSPSWGGTFKNIQYFGAGTRLSVL.

Remarks on this clonotype: One end of the junction is discordant with germline, which a read error may explain. The V call is TRBV7-3, the J call TRBJ2-2, with 9 nucleotides matching TRBD2. Germline CDR1 is SGHTA and CDR2 is FQGTGA. The CDR3 covers 16 residues. CDR3: CAGSFLAGMNTGELFF. CDR3 in DNA: TGTGCCGGCAGCTTTCTAGCGGGGATGAACACCGGGGAGCTGTTTTTT.

In DNA, the CDR3 is TGTGCCAGCAGCCTCGAGGGGGGGATAGGTCAGCCCCAGCATTTT. The encoded protein is CASSLEGGIGQPQHF. This rearrangement joins TRBV5-5 to TRBJ1-5; tentatively, D is TRBD1 (6 bases). CDR3 length: 15 amino acids. Per germline, CDR1 SGHKS and CDR2 YYEKEE (reference sequence). V was trimmed by 4 bases and J by 6 bases, leaving 17 bases between them.

The chain carries TRBV5-1 and TRBJ2-5; D might be TRBD1 (5 bases). CDR1 and CDR2 from the germline V gene are SGHRS and YFSETQ. Trimming shortened V by 0 bases and J by 5 bases, and 11 bases separated the two germline ends. This CDR3 spans 14 amino acids. The CDR3, as DNA: TGCGCCAGCAGCTTGGGTCAGGGTTACGAGACCCAGTACTTC. Protein sequence: CASSLGQGYETQYF.

The chain has TRBV27 and TRBJ2-7; perhaps TRBD1 as D (5 bases). The V end was cut by 6 bases, the J end by 7 bases, with 13 bases between. The CDR3 runs to 12 residues. Germline CDR1 reads MNHEY; CDR2 reads SMNVEV (reference sequence). CDR3 protein: CASSTGYNEQYF. CDR3 nucleotide sequence: TGTGCCAGCAGCACAGGTTACAATGAGCAGTACTTC.

This clonotype appeared a few times. The V and J genes are TRBV27 and TRBJ2-1; 14 bases align to TRBD2. The CDR3 length is 16 residues. V lost 5 bases to trimming and J lost 8 bases; unmatched junction nucleotides: 8. Germline CDR1 reads MNHEY; CDR2 reads SMNVEV (reference sequence). CDR3 amino acids: CASSPPGLAGDYEQFF. The DNA for the CDR3 is TGTGCCAGCAGTCCGCCGGGACTAGCGGGAGACTATGAGCAGTTCTTC.

The chain combines TRBV20-1 with TRBJ2-4; TRBD1 is a possible D gene (5 bases). The DNA end lines up better with TRBJ2-7; the J call may be wrong. The CDR3 runs 15 residues. Germline CDR1 DFQATT, CDR2 SNEGSKA (reference sequence). CDR3 bases: TGCAGTGCTAGAGATCCAGAGGACAATACTTACGAGCAGTACTTC. Its translation: CSARDPEDNTYEQYF.